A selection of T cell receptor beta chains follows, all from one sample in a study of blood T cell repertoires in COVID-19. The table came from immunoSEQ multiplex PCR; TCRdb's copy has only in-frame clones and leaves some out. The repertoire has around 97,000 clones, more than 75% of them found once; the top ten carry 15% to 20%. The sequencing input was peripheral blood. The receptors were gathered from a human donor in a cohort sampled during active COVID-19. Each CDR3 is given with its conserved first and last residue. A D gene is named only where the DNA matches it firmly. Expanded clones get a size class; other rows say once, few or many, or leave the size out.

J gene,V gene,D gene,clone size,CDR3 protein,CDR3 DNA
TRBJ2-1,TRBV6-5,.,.,CASSLGGENNEQFF,TGTGCCAGCAGTTTAGGGGGGGAGAACAATGAGCAGTTCTTC
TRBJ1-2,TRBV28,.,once,CASRTGQTYGYTF,TGTGCCAGCAGGACCGGACAGACCTATGGCTACACCTTC
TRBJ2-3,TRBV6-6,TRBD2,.,CASSPGREGTDTQYF,TGTGCCAGCAGTCCAGGCCGGGAGGGCACAGATACGCAGTATTTT
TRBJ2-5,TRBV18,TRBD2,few,CASSPPPGGSGSRETQYF,TGTGCCAGCTCACCACCCCCCGGCGGTAGCGGGAGTCGGGAGACCCAGTACTTC
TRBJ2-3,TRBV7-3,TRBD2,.,CASRKKAGGGTDTQYF,TGTGCCAGCAGGAAAAAGGCGGGAGGGGGTACAGATACGCAGTATTTT
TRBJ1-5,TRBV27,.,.,CASSLLGGDQPQHF,TGTGCCAGCAGTTTACTTGGAGGGGACCAGCCCCAGCATTTT
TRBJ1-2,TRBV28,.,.,CASSYRANYGYTF,TGTGCCAGCAGTTATAGAGCTAACTATGGCTACACCTTC
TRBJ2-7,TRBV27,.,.,CASSLGDEQYF,TGTGCCAGCAGCCTAGGGGACGAGCAGTACTTC
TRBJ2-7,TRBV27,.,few,CASSPHEQYF,TGTGCCAGCAGCCCTCACGAGCAGTACTTC
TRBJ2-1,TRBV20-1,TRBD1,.,CSARTGEQFF,TGCAGTGCTAGGACAGGGGAGCAGTTCTTC
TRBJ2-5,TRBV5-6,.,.,CASSSGTLRETQYF,TGTGCCAGCAGCTCCGGGACTCTCAGGGAGACCCAGTACTTC
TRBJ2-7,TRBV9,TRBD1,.,CASSGQGAETYEQYF,TGTGCCAGCAGCGGACAGGGGGCTGAAACCTACGAGCAGTACTTC
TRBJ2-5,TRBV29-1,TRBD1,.,CSVEDRTGVGTQYF,TGCAGCGTTGAAGATAGGACAGGGGTAGGGACCCAGTACTTC
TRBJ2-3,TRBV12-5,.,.,CASGAILAHWSDTQYF,TGTGCTAGTGGTGCCATTCTCGCACATTGGTCAGATACGCAGTATTTT
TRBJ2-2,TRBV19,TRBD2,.,CASKASGRARDTGELFF,TGTGCCAGCAAAGCTAGCGGGAGGGCCCGAGATACCGGGGAGCTGTTTTTT
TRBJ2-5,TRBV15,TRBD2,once,CATSTRGGMETQYF,TGTGCCACCAGCACCCGGGGAGGGATGGAGACCCAGTACTTC
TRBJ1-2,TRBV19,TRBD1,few,CASSTPQWTGHGYTF,TGTGCCAGTAGTACTCCTCAATGGACAGGCCATGGCTACACCTTC
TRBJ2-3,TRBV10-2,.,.,CASSWAGSTDTQYF,TGCGCCAGCAGTTGGGCAGGGAGCACAGATACGCAGTATTTT
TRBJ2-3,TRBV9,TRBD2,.,CASSAVGLAGADTQYF,TGTGCCAGCAGCGCTGTAGGCCTAGCGGGAGCAGATACGCAGTATTTT
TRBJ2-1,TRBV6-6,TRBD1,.,CASSYSGQAPYNEQFF,TGTGCCAGCAGTTACTCCGGACAGGCTCCTTACAATGAGCAGTTCTTC
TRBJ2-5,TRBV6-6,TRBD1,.,CASSYLRDRVKTQYF,TGTGCCAGCAGTTACCTCAGGGACAGGGTAAAGACCCAGTACTTC
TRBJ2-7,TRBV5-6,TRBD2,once,CASSSTSGSHEQYF,TGTGCCAGCAGCTCGACTAGCGGTTCCCACGAGCAGTACTTC
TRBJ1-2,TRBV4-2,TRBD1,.,CASSQETGFYGYTF,TGTGCCAGCAGCCAGGAGACAGGGTTCTATGGCTACACCTTC
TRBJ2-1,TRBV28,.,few,CASSAGVSGERDEQFF,TGTGCCAGCAGCGCCGGCGTGAGCGGAGAGAGGGATGAGCAGTTCTTC
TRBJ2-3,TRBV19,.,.,CASSLSLRGPPDTQYF,TGTGCCAGTAGTTTATCTCTGCGGGGACCCCCCGATACGCAGTATTTT
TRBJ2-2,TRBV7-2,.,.,CASSSRIAANTGELFF,TGTGCCAGCAGCTCCCGGATAGCGGCTAACACCGGGGAGCTGTTTTTT
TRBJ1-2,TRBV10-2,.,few,CASTPTGDGYGYTF,TGCGCCAGCACCCCAACAGGAGATGGCTATGGCTACACCTTC
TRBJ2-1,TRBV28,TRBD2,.,CASSSGLAGVYNEQFF,TGTGCCAGCAGTTCTGGACTAGCGGGGGTATACAATGAGCAGTTCTTC